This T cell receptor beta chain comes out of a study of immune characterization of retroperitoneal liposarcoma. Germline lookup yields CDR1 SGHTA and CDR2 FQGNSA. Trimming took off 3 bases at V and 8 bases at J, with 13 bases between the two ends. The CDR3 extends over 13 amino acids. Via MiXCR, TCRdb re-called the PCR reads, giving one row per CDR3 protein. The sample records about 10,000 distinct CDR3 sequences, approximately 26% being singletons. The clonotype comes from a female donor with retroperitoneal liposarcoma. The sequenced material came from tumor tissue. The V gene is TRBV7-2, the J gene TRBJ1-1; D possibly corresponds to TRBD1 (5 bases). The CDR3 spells CASSLNQGTEAFF. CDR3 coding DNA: TGTGCCAGCAGCTTGAATCAGGGAACCGAAGCTTTCTTT.